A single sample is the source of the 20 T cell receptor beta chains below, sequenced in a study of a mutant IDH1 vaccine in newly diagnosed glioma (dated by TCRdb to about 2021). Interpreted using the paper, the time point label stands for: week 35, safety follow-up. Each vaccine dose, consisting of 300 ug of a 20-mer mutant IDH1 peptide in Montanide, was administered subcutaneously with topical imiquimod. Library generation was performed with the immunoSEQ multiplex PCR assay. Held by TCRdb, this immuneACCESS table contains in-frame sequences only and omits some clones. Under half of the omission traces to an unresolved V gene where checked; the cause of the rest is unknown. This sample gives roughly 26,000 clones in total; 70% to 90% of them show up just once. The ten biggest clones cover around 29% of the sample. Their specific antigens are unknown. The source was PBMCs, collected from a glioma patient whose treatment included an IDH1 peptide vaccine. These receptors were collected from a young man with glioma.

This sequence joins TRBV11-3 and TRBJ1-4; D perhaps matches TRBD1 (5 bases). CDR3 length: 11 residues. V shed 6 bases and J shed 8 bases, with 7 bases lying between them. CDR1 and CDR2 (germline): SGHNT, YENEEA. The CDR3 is CASRWDEKLFF. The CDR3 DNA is TGTGCCAGCAGATGGGACGAAAAACTGTTTTTT.

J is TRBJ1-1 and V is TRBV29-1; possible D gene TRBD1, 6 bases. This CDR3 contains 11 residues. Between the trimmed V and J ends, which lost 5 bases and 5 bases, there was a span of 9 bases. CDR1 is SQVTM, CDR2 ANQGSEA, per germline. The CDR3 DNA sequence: TGCAGCGTTACAGGGATTACTGAAGCTTTCTTT. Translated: CSVTGITEAFF. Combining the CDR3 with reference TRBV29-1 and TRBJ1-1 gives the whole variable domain SAVISQKPSRDICQRGTSLTIQCQVDSQVTMMFWYRQQPGQSLTLIATANQGSEATYESGFVIDKFPISRPNLTFSTLTVSNMSPEDSSIYLCSVTGITEAFFGQGTRLTVV.

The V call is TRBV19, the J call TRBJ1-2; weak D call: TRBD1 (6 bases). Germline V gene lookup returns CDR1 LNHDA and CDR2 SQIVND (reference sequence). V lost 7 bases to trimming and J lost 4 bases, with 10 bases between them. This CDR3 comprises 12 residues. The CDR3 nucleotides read TGTGCCAGTACGGACAGAGTCTATGGCTACACCTTC. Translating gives CASTDRVYGYTF.

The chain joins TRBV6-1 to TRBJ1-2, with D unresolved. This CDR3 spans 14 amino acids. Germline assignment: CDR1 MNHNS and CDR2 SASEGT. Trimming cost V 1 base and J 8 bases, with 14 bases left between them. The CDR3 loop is CASSEDGAGGGYTF. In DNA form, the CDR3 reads TGTGCCAGCAGTGAAGACGGAGCCGGAGGGGGCTACACCTTC.

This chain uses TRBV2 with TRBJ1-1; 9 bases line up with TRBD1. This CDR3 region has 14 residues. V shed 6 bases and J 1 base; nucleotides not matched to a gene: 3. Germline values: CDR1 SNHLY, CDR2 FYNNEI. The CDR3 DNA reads TGTGCCAGCAGGCGGGACAGGGCGAACACTGAAGCTTTCTTT. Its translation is CASRRDRANTEAFF.

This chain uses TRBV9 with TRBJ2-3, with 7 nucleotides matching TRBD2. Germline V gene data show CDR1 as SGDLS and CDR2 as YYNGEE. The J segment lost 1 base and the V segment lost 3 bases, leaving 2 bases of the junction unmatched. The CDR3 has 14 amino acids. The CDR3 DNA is TGTGCCAGCAGCGCTAGCGGACGCACAGATACGCAGTATTTT. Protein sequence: CASSASGRTDTQYF.

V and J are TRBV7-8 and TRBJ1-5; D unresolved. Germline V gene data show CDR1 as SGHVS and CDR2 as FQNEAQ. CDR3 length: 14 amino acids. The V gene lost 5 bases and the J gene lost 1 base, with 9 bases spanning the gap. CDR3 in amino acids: CASSTDWSNQPQHF. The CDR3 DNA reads TGTGCCAGCAGCACTGACTGGAGCAATCAGCCCCAGCATTTT.

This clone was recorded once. The CDR3 bases are TGTGCCAGTAGTGCGATACAGGGCTTGGGAGAGATAGTCGGGGAGCTGTTTTTT. Protein sequence: CASSAIQGLGEIVGELFF. The rearrangement links TRBV19 to TRBJ2-2; tentatively, D is TRBD1 (6 bases). Per the germline V gene, CDR1 is LNHDA and CDR2 is SQIVND (reference sequence). The CDR3 is 18 residues long. Trimming shortened V by 5 bases and J by 7 bases, and 26 bases separated the two germline ends.

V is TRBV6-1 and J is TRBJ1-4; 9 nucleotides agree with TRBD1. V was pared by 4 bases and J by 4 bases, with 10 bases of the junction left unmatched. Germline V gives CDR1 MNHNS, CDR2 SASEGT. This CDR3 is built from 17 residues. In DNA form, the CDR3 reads TGTGCCAGCAGTGGAACGGTACAGGGGGCTATTAATGAAAAACTGTTTTTT. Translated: CASSGTVQGAINEKLFF.

CDR3 DNA sequence: TGTGCCAGTAGTATTGTAGGGGGCAGGACGAACACTGAAGCTTTCTTT. Translation: CASSIVGGRTNTEAFF. V is TRBV19 and J is TRBJ1-1; 7 bases agree with TRBD1. The CDR3 covers 16 residues. Germline loops: CDR1 LNHDA, CDR2 SQIVND (reference sequence). V shed 3 bases and J 1 base; nucleotides not matched to a gene: 8. The whole variable domain, filled in from reference TRBV19 and TRBJ1-1, reads DGGITQSPKYLFRKEGQNVTLSCEQNLNHDAMYWYRQDPGQGLRLIYYSQIVNDFQKGDIAEGYSVSREKKESFPLTVTSAQKNPTAFYLCASSIVGGRTNTEAFFGQGTRLTVV.

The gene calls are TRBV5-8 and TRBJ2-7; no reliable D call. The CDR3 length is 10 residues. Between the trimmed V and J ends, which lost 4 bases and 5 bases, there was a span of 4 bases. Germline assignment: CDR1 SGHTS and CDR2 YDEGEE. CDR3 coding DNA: TGTGCCAGCAGCCTCCACGAGCAGTACTTC. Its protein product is CASSLHEQYF. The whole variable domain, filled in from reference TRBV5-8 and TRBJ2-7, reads EAGVTQSPTHLIKTRGQQATLRCSPISGHTSVYWYQQALGLGLQFLLWYDEGEERNRGNFPPRFSGRQFPNYSSELNVNALELEDSALYLCASSLHEQYFGPGTRLTVT.

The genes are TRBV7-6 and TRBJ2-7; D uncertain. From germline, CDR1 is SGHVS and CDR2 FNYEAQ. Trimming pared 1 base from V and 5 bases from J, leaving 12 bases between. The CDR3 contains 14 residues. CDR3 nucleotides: TGTGCCAGCAGCTTAGAGGGCGTAGGGAACGAGCAGTACTTC. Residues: CASSLEGVGNEQYF.

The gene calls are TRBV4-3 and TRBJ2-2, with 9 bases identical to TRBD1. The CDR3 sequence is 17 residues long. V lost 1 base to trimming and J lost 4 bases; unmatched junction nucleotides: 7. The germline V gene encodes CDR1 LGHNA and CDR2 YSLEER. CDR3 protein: CASSQVLDRGTTGELFF. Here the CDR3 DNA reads TGCGCCAGCAGCCAAGTGTTGGACAGGGGAACCACCGGGGAGCTGTTTTTT.

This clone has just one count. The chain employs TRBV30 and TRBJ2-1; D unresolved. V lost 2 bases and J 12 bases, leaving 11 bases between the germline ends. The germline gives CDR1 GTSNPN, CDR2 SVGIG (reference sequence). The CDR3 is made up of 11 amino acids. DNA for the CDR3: TGTGCCTGGAGTTTGGACGTCTCGCAGTTCTTC. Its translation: CAWSLDVSQFF.

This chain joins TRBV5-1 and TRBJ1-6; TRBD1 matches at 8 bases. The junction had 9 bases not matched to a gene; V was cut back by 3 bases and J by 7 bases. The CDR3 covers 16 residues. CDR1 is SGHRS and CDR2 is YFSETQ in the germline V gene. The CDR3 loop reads CASSSGWTGLNSPLHF. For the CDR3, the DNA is TGCGCCAGCAGCTCTGGCTGGACAGGGCTCAATTCACCCCTCCACTTT.

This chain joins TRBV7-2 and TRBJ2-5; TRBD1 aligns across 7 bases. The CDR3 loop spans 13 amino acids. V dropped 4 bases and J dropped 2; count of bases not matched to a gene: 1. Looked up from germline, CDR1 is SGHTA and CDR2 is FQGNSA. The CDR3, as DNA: TGTGCCAGCAGCTCGGACAGGCAAGAGACCCAGTACTTC. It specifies CASSSDRQETQYF.

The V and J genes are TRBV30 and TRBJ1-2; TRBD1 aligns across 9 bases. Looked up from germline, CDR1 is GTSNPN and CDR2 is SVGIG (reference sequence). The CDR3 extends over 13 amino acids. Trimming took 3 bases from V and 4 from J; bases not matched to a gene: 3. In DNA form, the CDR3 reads TGTGCCTGGAGACAGGGGGCTGGCTATGGCTACACCTTC. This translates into CAWRQGAGYGYTF.

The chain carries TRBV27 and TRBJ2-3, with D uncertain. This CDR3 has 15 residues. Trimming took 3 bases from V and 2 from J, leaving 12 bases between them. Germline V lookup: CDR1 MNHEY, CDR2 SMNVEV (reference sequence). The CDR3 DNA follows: TGTGCCAGCAGTTTTTCCGGCTATTCCACAGATACGCAGTATTTT. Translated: CASSFSGYSTDTQYF.

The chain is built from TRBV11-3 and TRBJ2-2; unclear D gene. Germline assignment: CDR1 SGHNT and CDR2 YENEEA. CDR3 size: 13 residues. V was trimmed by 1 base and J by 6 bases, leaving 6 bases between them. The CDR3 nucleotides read TGTGCCAGCAGCTTAGGATGGTCCGGGGAGCTGTTTTTT. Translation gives CASSLGWSGELFF.

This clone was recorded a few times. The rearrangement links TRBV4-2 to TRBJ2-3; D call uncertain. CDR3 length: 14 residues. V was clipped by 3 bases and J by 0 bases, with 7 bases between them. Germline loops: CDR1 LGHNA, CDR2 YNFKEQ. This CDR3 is CASSHPESTDTQYF. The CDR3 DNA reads TGTGCCAGCAGCCATCCAGAGAGCACAGATACGCAGTATTTT.